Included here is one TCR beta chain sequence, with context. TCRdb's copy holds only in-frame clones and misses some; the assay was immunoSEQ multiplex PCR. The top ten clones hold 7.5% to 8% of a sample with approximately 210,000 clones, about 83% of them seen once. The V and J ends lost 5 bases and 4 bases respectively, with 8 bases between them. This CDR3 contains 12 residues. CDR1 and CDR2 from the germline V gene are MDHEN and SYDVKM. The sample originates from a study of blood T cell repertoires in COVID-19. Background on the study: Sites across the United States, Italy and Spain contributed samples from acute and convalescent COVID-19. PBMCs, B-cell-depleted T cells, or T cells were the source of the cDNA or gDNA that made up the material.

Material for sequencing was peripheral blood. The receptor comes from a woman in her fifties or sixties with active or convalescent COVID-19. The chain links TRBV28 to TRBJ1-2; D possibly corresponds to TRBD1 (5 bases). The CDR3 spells CASSRTGYGYTF. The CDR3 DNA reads TGTGCCAGCAGTCGAACAGGCTATGGCTACACCTTC.